This T cell receptor (beta chain) originates from a study of shared clonotypes between healthy human individuals. Study overall: A few men and a couple of women, aged 18 to 49, were donors.

Only one count was recorded for this clone. Its antigen is not known. CD45RO-negative CD8 cells positively selected for CCR7 made up the naive population, which excluded terminally differentiated effector memory CD45RA+ cells. CDR1 and CDR2 (germline): SGHDN, FVKESK. V gave up 0 bases and J gave up 6 bases; unmatched junction bases: 15. CDR3 size: 18 residues. Points from the study as a whole: Memory subsets had estimated richness that was generally smaller than that of naive subsets. The study found lower generation probabilities in non-shared clonotypes than in those shared by all four donors.

For each subset, genomic DNA was distributed in equal portions over several immunoSEQ plates. Only in-frame clones appear in the TCRdb table, and some are missing; sequencing was by immunoSEQ multiplex PCR. The sample has millions of clones, about 94% seen once; the top ten hold about 1.1%. The TCR sequence derives from a man younger than 30 in good health. Sequenced: naive CD8+ T cells sorted from blood. The chain couples TRBV14 to TRBJ2-3; 7 nucleotides align to TRBD2. CDR3 in amino acids: CASSQDRRGFEFFDTQYF. In DNA form, the CDR3 reads TGTGCCAGCAGCCAAGACCGGCGGGGGTTTGAGTTTTTTGATACGCAGTATTTT.